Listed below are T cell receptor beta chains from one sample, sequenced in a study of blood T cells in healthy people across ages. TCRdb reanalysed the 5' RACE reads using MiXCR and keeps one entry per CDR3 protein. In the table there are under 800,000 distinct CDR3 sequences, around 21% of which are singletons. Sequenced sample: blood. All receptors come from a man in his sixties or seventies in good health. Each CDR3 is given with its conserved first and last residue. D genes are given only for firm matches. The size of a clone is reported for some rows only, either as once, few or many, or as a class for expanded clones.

TGTGCCAGCAGTTACGGGCCGGGAGAGACCCAGTACTTC | CASSYGPGETQYF | TRBJ2-5 | . | TRBV6-5 | few
TGTGCCAGCAGCTTAGTAGACCGAGCGGTAACCGGGGAGCTGTTTTTT | CASSLVDRAVTGELFF | TRBJ2-2 | . | TRBV7-8 | few
TGTGCCAGCAGCTTAGTAGGAGGGAGCCTCCAAGAGACCCAGTACTTC | CASSLVGGSLQETQYF | TRBJ2-5 | . | TRBV7-2 | .
TGTGCCAGCAGTATGACCGGGACAGGGTTAAATGAGCAGTTCTTC | CASSMTGTGLNEQFF | TRBJ2-1 | TRBD1 | TRBV6-5 | .
TGCAGCGCCGGGACAGATAATGAAAAACTGTTTTTT | CSAGTDNEKLFF | TRBJ1-4 | TRBD1 | TRBV29-1 | .
TGCAGTGCTAGGGCCCGAGGGGGACAGGGTAAAAACATTCAGTACTTC | CSARARGGQGKNIQYF | TRBJ2-4 | TRBD1 | TRBV20-1 | few
TGTGCCAGCAACCTTATTCCCAGGGTAACCATGAACACTGAAGCTTTCTTT | CASNLIPRVTMNTEAFF | TRBJ1-1 | . | TRBV7-8 | .
TGTGCCAGCAGTGAAGGGGGCCGGGGCACTGAAGCTTTCTTT | CASSEGGRGTEAFF | TRBJ1-1 | . | TRBV2 | few
TGTGCCAGCAGCCAAAGTGGCCTGGGGGAGCAGTACTTC | CASSQSGLGEQYF | TRBJ2-7 | . | TRBV14 | few
TGCAGTGCTAGGGAAACATCCCTAGGGAGTGAGCAGTTCTTC | CSARETSLGSEQFF | TRBJ2-1 | . | TRBV20-1 | .
TGCGCCAGCAGCACCCTCCCGACTAGTTCAGATACGCAGTATTTT | CASSTLPTSSDTQYF | TRBJ2-3 | . | TRBV5-1 | .
TGCAGTGCTGCAAGCGGGACTAGCGGGAGGATCACAGATACGCAGTATTTT | CSAASGTSGRITDTQYF | TRBJ2-3 | TRBD2 | TRBV20-1 | few
TGTGCCACCAGCAGAGATCGGCAGGGGGCTCATGAGCAGTTCTTC | CATSRDRQGAHEQFF | TRBJ2-1 | TRBD1 | TRBV15 | .
TGTGCCAGCAGCCAAGGGGGCGCGGGGTTGAATTCCGAGCAGTACTTC | CASSQGGAGLNSEQYF | TRBJ2-7 | . | TRBV7-3 | few
TGCGCCAGCAGCTTGACCCCAGGAGTTACTAGCACAGATACGCAGTATTTT | CASSLTPGVTSTDTQYF | TRBJ2-3 | . | TRBV5-1 | few
TGTGCCAGCAGTTACGGACTAGCGAAGACAGATACGCAGTATTTT | CASSYGLAKTDTQYF | TRBJ2-3 | TRBD2 | TRBV6-5 | few
TGTACCAGCGGGGGCTGGGACAATGAGCAGTTCTTC | CTSGGWDNEQFF | TRBJ2-1 | TRBD2 | TRBV6-1 | few
TGTGCCAGCAGCTGGGGACTAGCGGGAACGAACACCGGGGAGCTGTTTTTT | CASSWGLAGTNTGELFF | TRBJ2-2 | TRBD2 | TRBV7-3 | .
TGTGCCAGCAGCCCTAAGGAGGGCAGTGAAGCTTTCTTT | CASSPKEGSEAFF | TRBJ1-1 | . | TRBV7-9 | .
TGTGCCACCAGCAGATCGGTTACAGATACGCAGTATTTT | CATSRSVTDTQYF | TRBJ2-3 | . | TRBV15 | .
TGTAGTGCTAAGGCGGGGGCCTACGAGCAGTACTTC | CSAKAGAYEQYF | TRBJ2-7 | TRBD2 | TRBV20-1 | .
TGCAGTGCTAGAGAGGACAGGGAGCAGTACTTC | CSAREDREQYF | TRBJ2-7 | TRBD1 | TRBV20-1 | .
TGCGCCAGCAGCTTGGCCAAAGGGAACTACAATGAGCAGTTCTTC | CASSLAKGNYNEQFF | TRBJ2-1 | . | TRBV5-1 | .
TGTGCCAGCAGTTTAGAGACTAGCGGAACCTCCTACGAGCAGTACTTC | CASSLETSGTSYEQYF | TRBJ2-7 | TRBD2 | TRBV28 | .
TGTGCCAGCAGCGTCGGACAGGGAGTTGGGACCCAGTACTTC | CASSVGQGVGTQYF | TRBJ2-5 | TRBD1 | TRBV7-3 | .
TGTGCCAGCAGCTCGATCCCGGGACAGGGATCGGATACGCAGTATTTT | CASSSIPGQGSDTQYF | TRBJ2-3 | TRBD1 | TRBV7-6 | few
TGCGCCAGCAGCCAAGATATGGGGGGAGATACGCAGTATTTT | CASSQDMGGDTQYF | TRBJ2-3 | . | TRBV4-3 | .
TGCAGTGCTAGTAGGGGGATGACTAGCGGGAGGGCCAATGAGCAGTTCTTC | CSASRGMTSGRANEQFF | TRBJ2-1 | TRBD2 | TRBV20-1 | few
TGCGCCAGCAGCTTGGGACAGCCCGGGGAGCTGTTTTTT | CASSLGQPGELFF | TRBJ2-2 | . | TRBV5-1 | few
TGTGCCAGCAGCACGACAGGGAACCAAGAGACCCAGTACTTC | CASSTTGNQETQYF | TRBJ2-5 | TRBD1 | TRBV28 | .
TGTGCCAGCAGTTTCGGTCGAACTAGCGGAACCTACGAGCAGTACTTC | CASSFGRTSGTYEQYF | TRBJ2-7 | TRBD2 | TRBV27 | many
TGTGCCACCCAGAACCGGGACCGATCGAATGAGCAGTTCTTC | CATQNRDRSNEQFF | TRBJ2-1 | . | TRBV19 | .
TGCGCCAGCAGCTTCAACGGCCTCAATGAGCAGTTCTTC | CASSFNGLNEQFF | TRBJ2-1 | . | TRBV5-1 | .
TGTGCCAGCAGCTTACTCGGTAGCGGGAGGGGTAATGAGCAGTTCTTC | CASSLLGSGRGNEQFF | TRBJ2-1 | TRBD2 | TRBV7-3 | .
TGTGCCAGCAGCCCCTGGGTAGTTGGGGAGCAGTACTTC | CASSPWVVGEQYF | TRBJ2-5 | . | TRBV7-2 | few
TGCGCCAGCAGTGAGTCGGGGGCCTCTGGAAACACCATATATTTT | CASSESGASGNTIYF | TRBJ1-3 | . | TRBV10-1 | few